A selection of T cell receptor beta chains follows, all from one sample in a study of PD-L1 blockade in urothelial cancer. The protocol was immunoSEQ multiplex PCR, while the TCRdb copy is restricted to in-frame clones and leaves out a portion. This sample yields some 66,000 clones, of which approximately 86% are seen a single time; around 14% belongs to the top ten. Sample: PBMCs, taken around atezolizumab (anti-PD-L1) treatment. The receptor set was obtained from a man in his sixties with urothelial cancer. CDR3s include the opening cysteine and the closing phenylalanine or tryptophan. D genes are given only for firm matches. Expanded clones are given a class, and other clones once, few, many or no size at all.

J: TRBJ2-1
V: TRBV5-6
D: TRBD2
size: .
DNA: TGTGCCAGCAGCTTTGGGGCGGGGGGGTACAATGAGCAGTTCTTC
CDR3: CASSFGAGGYNEQFF

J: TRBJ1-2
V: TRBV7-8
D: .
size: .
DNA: TGTGCCAGCAGCCCCACCCCCGCCCAACAGTTCTCAGGGTATGGCTACACCTTC
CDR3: CASSPTPAQQFSGYGYTF

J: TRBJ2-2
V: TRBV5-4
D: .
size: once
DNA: TGTGCCAGCAGCCCGGCCGACACATTAAACACCGGGGAGCTGTTTTTT
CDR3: CASSPADTLNTGELFF

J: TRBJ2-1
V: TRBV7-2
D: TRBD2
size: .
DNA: TGTGCCAGCAGCTTAGCAGCGGGGGAAAACAATGAGCAGTTCTTC
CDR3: CASSLAAGENNEQFF

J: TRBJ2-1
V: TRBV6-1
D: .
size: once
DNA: TGTGCCAGCAGGACTTTTAATGAGCAGTTCTTC
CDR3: CASRTFNEQFF

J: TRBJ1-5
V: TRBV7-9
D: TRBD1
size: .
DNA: TGTGCCAGCAGCAGGGACAGGTCCGGCAATCAGCCCCAGCATTTT
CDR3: CASSRDRSGNQPQHF

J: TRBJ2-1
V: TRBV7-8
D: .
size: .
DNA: TGTGCCAGCAGCTTATTACGGGGGGCTAGCTCCTACAATGAGCAGTTCTTC
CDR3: CASSLLRGASSYNEQFF

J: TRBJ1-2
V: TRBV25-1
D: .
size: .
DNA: TGTGCCAGCAGTGGGGGCGGGACGGCCCTAGATGGCTACACCTTC
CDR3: CASSGGGTALDGYTF

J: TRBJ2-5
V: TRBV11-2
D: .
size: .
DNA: TGTGCCAGCAGCCTCCCCTATCGGGGGAGACAAGAGACCCAGTACTTC
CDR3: CASSLPYRGRQETQYF

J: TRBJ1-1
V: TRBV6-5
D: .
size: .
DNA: TGTGCCAGCAGTTACTCCTCGGGGGTCCAAGCTTTCTTT
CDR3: CASSYSSGVQAFF

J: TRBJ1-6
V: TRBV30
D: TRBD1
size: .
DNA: TGTGCCTGGAGGAGACAGGGGGCAAGGAATTCACCCCTCCACTTT
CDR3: CAWRRQGARNSPLHF

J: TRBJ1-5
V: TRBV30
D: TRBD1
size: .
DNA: TGTGCCTGGAGTGACAACAGGGGTCAGCCCCAGCATTTT
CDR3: CAWSDNRGQPQHF

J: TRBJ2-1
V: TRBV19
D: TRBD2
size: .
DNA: TGTGCCAGTAGTATCCTAGCGGGGGGGAATGAGCAGTTCTTC
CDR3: CASSILAGGNEQFF

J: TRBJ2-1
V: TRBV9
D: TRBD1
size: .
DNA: TGTGCCAGCAGCGCCGGGACAGGGTTCTACAATGAGCAGTTCTTC
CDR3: CASSAGTGFYNEQFF

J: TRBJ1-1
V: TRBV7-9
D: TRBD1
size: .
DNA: TGTGCCAGCAGCGGACAGGGCCTGAACACTGAAGCTTTCTTT
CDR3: CASSGQGLNTEAFF

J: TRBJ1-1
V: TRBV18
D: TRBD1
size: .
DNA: TGTGCCAGCTCAAGCGGACAGGGTGAATTCGGCGCTTTCTTT
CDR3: CASSSGQGEFGAFF

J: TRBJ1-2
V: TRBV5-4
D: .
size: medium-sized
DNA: TGTGCCATAGGCGGCGTTGCCAGTGGATCGTATGGCTACACCTTC
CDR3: CAIGGVASGSYGYTF

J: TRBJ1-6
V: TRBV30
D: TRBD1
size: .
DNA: TGTGCCTGGACCAAAGGGACAGCTGATAATTCACCCCTCCACTTT
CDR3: CAWTKGTADNSPLHF

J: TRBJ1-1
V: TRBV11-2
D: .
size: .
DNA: TGTGCCAGCAGCTTAAACAGGGTGAACACTGAAGCTTTCTTT
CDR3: CASSLNRVNTEAFF

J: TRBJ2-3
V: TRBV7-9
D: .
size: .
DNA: TGTGCCAGCAGCGCGACAGGCACAGATACGCAGTATTTT
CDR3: CASSATGTDTQYF

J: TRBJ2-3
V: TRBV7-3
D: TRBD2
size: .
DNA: TGTGCCAGCAGCTTACATGGGGCGGGGGGAGGTGGAGATACGCAGTATTTT
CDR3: CASSLHGAGGGGDTQYF

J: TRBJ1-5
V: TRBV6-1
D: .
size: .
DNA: TGTGCCAGCAGGGCTGGTTATCAGCCCCAGCATTTT
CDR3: CASRAGYQPQHF

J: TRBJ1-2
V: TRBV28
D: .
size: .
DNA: TGTGCCAGCAGTACAGGGAACTATGGCTACACCTTC
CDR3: CASSTGNYGYTF

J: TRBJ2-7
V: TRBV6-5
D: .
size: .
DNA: TGTGCCAGCAGTTACGCAGGGTTCGAGCAGTACTTC
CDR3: CASSYAGFEQYF

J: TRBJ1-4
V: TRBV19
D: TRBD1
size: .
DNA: TGTGCCAGTAGTATAAGAACAGGGGGCGCAGAAAAACTGTTTTTT
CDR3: CASSIRTGGAEKLFF

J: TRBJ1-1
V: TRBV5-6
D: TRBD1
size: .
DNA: TGTGCCAGCAGCTTCTTGACAGGGGAAGGCACTGAAGCTTTCTTT
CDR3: CASSFLTGEGTEAFF

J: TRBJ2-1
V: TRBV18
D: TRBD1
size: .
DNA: TGTGCCAGCTCCACGGGACAGGGGGTCTACAATGAGCAGTTCTTC
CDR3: CASSTGQGVYNEQFF

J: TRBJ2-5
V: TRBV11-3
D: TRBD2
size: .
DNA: TGTGCCAGCAGCTCCCGACTAGCGGGGGGGCCGGGTGAGACCCAGTACTTC
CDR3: CASSSRLAGGPGETQYF

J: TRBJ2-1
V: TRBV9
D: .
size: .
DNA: TGTGCCAGCAGCGCAGACCTTGACCCAGCCCCAAGGGGGAACAATGAGCAGTTCTTC
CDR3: CASSADLDPAPRGNNEQFF

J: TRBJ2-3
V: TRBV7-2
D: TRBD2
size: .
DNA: TGTGCCAGCAGCCCGACTAGCGGGGGGGAGTTAGATACGCAGTATTTT
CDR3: CASSPTSGGELDTQYF

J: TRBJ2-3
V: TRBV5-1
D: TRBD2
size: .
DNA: TGCGCCAGCAGCTCTAAGACTAGCGGGGGGTCCTCAGATACGCAGTATTTT
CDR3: CASSSKTSGGSSDTQYF

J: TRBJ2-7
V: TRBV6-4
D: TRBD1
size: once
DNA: TGTGCCAGCAGTGACTCTAGGGGGCGAGGGGGTATCTCATACGAGCAGTACTTC
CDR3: CASSDSRGRGGISYEQYF

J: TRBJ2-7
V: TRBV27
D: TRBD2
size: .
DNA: TGTGCCAGCAGTTTGCGTAGCGGGGGGTCGAGCTCCTACGAGCAGTACTTC
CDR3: CASSLRSGGSSSYEQYF

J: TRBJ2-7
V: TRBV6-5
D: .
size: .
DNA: TGTGCCAGCAGGCCCCCGGGCCCAAGAGGGAACGAGCAGTACTTC
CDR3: CASRPPGPRGNEQYF

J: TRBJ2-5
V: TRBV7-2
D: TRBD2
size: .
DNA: TGTGCCAGCAGCTTTGGGCTAGCGGGGGTCCAAGAGACCCAGTACTTC
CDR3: CASSFGLAGVQETQYF

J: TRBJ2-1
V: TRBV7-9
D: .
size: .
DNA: TGTGCCAGCAGCTTAAGGACAGGACAGGGAGGGAATGAGCAGTTCTTC
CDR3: CASSLRTGQGGNEQFF

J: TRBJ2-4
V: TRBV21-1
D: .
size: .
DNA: TGTGCCAGCAGGGGGGGTGAGGTAAACATTCAGTACTTC
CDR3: CASRGGEVNIQYF

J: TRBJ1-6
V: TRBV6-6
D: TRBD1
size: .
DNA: TGTGCCAGCACGCTGTCCGGGACAGAAAATTCACCCCTCCACTTT
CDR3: CASTLSGTENSPLHF

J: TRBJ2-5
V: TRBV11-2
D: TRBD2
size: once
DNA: TGTGCCAGCAGTGCGAGCGGGGCGTGGGAGACCCAGTACTTC
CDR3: CASSASGAWETQYF

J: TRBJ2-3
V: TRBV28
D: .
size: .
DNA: TGTGCCAGCAGTTTGGGCGGCACAGATACGCAGTATTTT
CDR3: CASSLGGTDTQYF

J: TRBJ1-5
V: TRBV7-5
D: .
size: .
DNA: TGTGCCAGAAGCTTAGTACAGGGAAGCAATCAGCCCCAGCATTTT
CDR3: CARSLVQGSNQPQHF

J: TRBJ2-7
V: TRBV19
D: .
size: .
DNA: TGTGCCGGCCGAACCCAGGTGGAGCAGTACTTC
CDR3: CAGRTQVEQYF

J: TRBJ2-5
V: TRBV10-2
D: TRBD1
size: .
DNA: TGCGCCAGCAGTGATATTAGGACAGGGAGGAGAGAGACCCAGTACTTC
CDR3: CASSDIRTGRRETQYF

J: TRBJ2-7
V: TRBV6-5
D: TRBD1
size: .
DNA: TGTGCCAGCAGTCCTACGACAGGGGCATGGGACGAGCAGTACTTC
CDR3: CASSPTTGAWDEQYF

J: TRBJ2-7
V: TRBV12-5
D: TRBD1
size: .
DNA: TGTGCTAGTGGTTCCGCCGGGACAGATTCCTACGAGCAGTACTTC
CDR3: CASGSAGTDSYEQYF

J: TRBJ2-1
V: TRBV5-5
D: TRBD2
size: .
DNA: TGTGCCAGCAGCTGGACTAGCGGGGGGACAAGCTCCTACAATGAGCAGTTCTTC
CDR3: CASSWTSGGTSSYNEQFF

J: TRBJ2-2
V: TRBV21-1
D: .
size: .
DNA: TGTGCCAGCAGCAGGGACAGGGGGCGTTTAAACACCGGGGAGCTGTTTTTT
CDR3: CASSRDRGRLNTGELFF

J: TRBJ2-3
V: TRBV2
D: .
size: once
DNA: TGTGCCACCCGTAGTGACAGACGTAGCACAGATACGCAGTATTTT
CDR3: CATRSDRRSTDTQYF